The 25 T cell receptor beta chains below were found in one sample sequenced in a study of blood T cells in healthy people across ages. The second PCR ran roughly 7 to 11 cycles with a sample-barcoded 5' primer and J-beta primers. TCRdb re-called the 5' RACE reads with MiXCR, one entry per CDR3 protein. The sample lists hundreds of thousands of distinct CDR3 sequences, about 21% occurring once. Material: blood. The source is a man in his 70s in good health.

In this sample, this clonotype turned up a few times. One end of the junction does not line up with germline, which may come from a read error. This chain links TRBV20-1 with TRBJ1-5, with a weak D call TRBD1 (6 bases). Germline V gives CDR1 DFQATT, CDR2 SNEGSKA (reference sequence). This CDR3 spans 15 amino acids. Written as DNA, the CDR3 is TGCAGCGCTAGGGCCGAGGGGGGTTATAATCAGCCCCAGCATTTT. Its translation is CSARAEGGYNQPQHF.

Regarding this clonotype: The germline gene is not matched at one end of the junction; a read error may be the cause. The gene calls are TRBV3-1 and TRBJ2-3, with 7 bases matching TRBD2. The CDR3 is 12 amino acids. Germline V lookup: CDR1 LGHDT, CDR2 YNNKEL (reference sequence). As DNA, the CDR3 is TGTGCCAGCAGCCGCGGGGAGGGACGTAACCTTTTT. Its protein is CASSRGEGRNLF.

This rearrangement joins TRBV6-1 to TRBJ2-5, with unresolved D. The V and J ends lost 3 bases and 4 bases respectively, with 12 bases between them. From germline, CDR1 is MNHNS and CDR2 SASEGT. The length of the CDR3 is 14 residues. DNA for the CDR3: TGTGCCAGCAGTGAGTTCCGTGATGGAGAGACCCAGTACTTC. Protein product: CASSEFRDGETQYF.

In DNA form, the CDR3 reads TGTGCCAGCAGCTTAGAGACTAGCGGGAGCTCCTACAATGAGCAGTTCTTC. Protein sequence: CASSLETSGSSYNEQFF. The rearrangement uses TRBV7-6 and TRBJ2-1; 12 bases fit TRBD2. Per the germline V gene, CDR1 is SGHVS and CDR2 is FNYEAQ. The V segment lost 1 base and the J segment 0 bases; nucleotides outside the gene matches: 1. The CDR3 length is 17 residues. Complete variable domain (other parts from reference TRBV7-6 and TRBJ2-1): GAGVSQSPRYKVTKRGQDVALRCDPISGHVSLYWYRQALGQGPEFLTYFNYEAQQDKSGLPNDRFSAERPEGSISTLTIQRTEQRDSAMYRCASSLETSGSSYNEQFFGPGTRLTVL.

The V gene is TRBV28, the J gene TRBJ2-7, with 9 nucleotides matching TRBD1. The CDR3 totals 16 residues. The germline V gene encodes CDR1 MDHEN and CDR2 SYDVKM. Losses at the gene ends were 3 bases for V and 3 bases for J; bases not matched to a gene: 9. The CDR3 sequence: CASSFIPQGADYEQYF. CDR3 coding DNA: TGTGCCAGCAGTTTTATCCCACAGGGGGCGGACTACGAGCAGTACTTC.

There are a few counts of this clonotype. This chain connects TRBV7-3 to TRBJ2-3; no firm D call. This CDR3 has 14 amino acids. Germline CDR1 and CDR2: SGHTA and FQGTGA. V gave up 4 bases and J gave up 1 base, with 9 bases separating them. CDR3 nucleotide sequence: TGTGCCAGCAGCTACTCGGCGGGCACAGATACGCAGTATTTT. Translation gives CASSYSAGTDTQYF.

This chain connects TRBV12-3 or TRBV12-4 to TRBJ1-2, with D possibly TRBD1 on 6 matching bases. V was trimmed by 5 bases and J by 4 bases, leaving 11 bases between them. CDR3 size: 13 residues. CDR3 nucleotides: TGTGCCAGCAGTATAGGACAGTTCTATGGCTACACCTTC. It translates to CASSIGQFYGYTF.

The chain is built from TRBV12-3 or TRBV12-4 and TRBJ2-7, with a possible D match to TRBD2 (5 bases). This CDR3 comprises 11 residues. Trimming removed 6 bases from V and 13 bases from J, with 16 bases in between. The CDR3 loop is CASSLTRGLYF. The DNA for the CDR3 is TGTGCCAGCAGCCTCACTAGAGGGCTATACTTC.

This sequence joins TRBV5-1 and TRBJ1-2; 9 bases agree with TRBD1. V lost 4 bases to trimming and J lost 3 bases; unmatched junction nucleotides: 7. CDR1 and CDR2 from the germline V gene are SGHRS and YFSETQ. The CDR3 runs 15 residues. In nucleotides, the CDR3 is TGCGCCAGCAGCGGAGGGACAGGGATGGACTATGGCTACACCTTC. Translation: CASSGGTGMDYGYTF.

Only a few counts were recorded for this clonotype. CDR3 in amino acids: CSANSFLPSGSTDTQYF. CDR3 nucleotide sequence: TGCAGTGCCAATTCATTCCTGCCTAGCGGGAGCACAGATACGCAGTATTTT. The rearrangement joins TRBV20-1 to TRBJ2-3, with TRBD2 matching over 8 bases. With V trimmed by 6 bases and J by 0 bases, 14 bases remained unmatched. The CDR3 extends over 17 amino acids. From germline, CDR1 is DFQATT and CDR2 SNEGSKA (reference sequence).

This clonotype has a count of ten or more. V gene TRBV20-1 combines with J gene TRBJ1-5; weak D call: TRBD1 (5 bases). Deletions cut 4 bases from V and 6 bases from J, with 10 bases between. This CDR3 is built from 12 residues. Per germline, CDR1 DFQATT and CDR2 SNEGSKA (reference sequence). The CDR3 sequence is CSAKEGSQPQHF. As DNA, the CDR3 is TGCAGTGCTAAGGAGGGGTCTCAGCCCCAGCATTTT.

This clonotype has only a few counts. J is TRBJ1-5 and V is TRBV21-1; the table's D gene call, TRBD1, was not cross checked with the DNA. TRBV21-1 is a known pseudogene. The CDR3 runs to 13 residues. This CDR3 reads CASRGTGDQPQHF. In nucleotides, the CDR3 is TGTGCCAGCAGGGGGACAGGGGACCAGCCCCAGCATTTT.

This clonotype was seen only a few times. The V and J genes are TRBV10-3 and TRBJ2-1; 14 positions agree with TRBD2. The V and J ends lost 6 bases and 1 base, in that order; junction bases with no gene match: 2. The CDR3 loop spans 16 amino acids. Germline values: CDR1 ENHRY, CDR2 SYGVKD. The CDR3 coding sequence is TGTGCCATCAGCGGGACTAGCGGGAGTTCCTACAATGAGCAGTTCTTC. Protein: CAISGTSGSSYNEQFF.

For the CDR3, the DNA is TGCAGCGTTTACTATGAAAAACTGTTTTTT. Translation gives CSVYYEKLFF. The chain combines TRBV29-1 with TRBJ1-4; D is undetermined. The CDR3 has 10 amino acids. Germline lookup yields CDR1 SQVTM and CDR2 ANQGSEA. V was clipped by 5 bases and J by 6 bases, with 4 bases between them.

This clonotype was detected only a few times. This chain joins TRBV7-2 and TRBJ1-2; 8 bases fit TRBD1. Germline V gene data show CDR1 as SGHTA and CDR2 as FQGNSA. The V segment lost 6 bases and the J segment 4 bases; nucleotides outside the gene matches: 4. The length of the CDR3 is 13 residues. The CDR3 coding sequence is TGTGCCAGCAGGAGGACAGGGTTCTATGGCTACACCTTC. Translation gives CASRRTGFYGYTF.

The chain carries TRBV20-1 and TRBJ2-5, with D possibly being TRBD2 (7 bases). V lost 5 bases and J 6 bases, leaving 31 bases between the germline ends. The CDR3 is made up of 18 amino acids. Germline-derived CDR1 and CDR2 are DFQATT and SNEGSKA (reference sequence). CDR3 region: CSAHPGGGLSRGRKTQYF. The DNA for the CDR3 is TGCAGTGCTCATCCTGGGGGGGGGCTTAGCAGAGGTCGGAAGACCCAGTACTTC.

Turning to this clonotype: A much larger clone differs from this one at a single base, so this may be a read error. This chain uses TRBV6-5 with TRBJ2-3; a possible D gene is TRBD1 (5 bases). V was shortened by 6 bases and J by 3 bases, with 13 bases between the two germline ends. Germline loops: CDR1 MNHEY, CDR2 SVGAGI. The CDR3 has 14 residues. CDR3 sequence reads: CASSVVTATDTQYF. The CDR3 region has the DNA TGTGCCAGCAGCGTCGTGACAGCAACAGATACGCAGTATTTT.

The V call is TRBV15, the J call TRBJ2-3; D not resolved. The CDR3 covers 14 residues. V lost 0 bases, J lost 2 bases, and 6 bases lay in between. Per the germline V gene, CDR1 is LNHNV and CDR2 is YYDKDF (reference sequence). In nucleotides, the CDR3 is TGTGCCACCAGCAGAGATCAGTACACAGATACGCAGTATTTT. Translated: CATSRDQYTDTQYF.

This clonotype was counted at least ten times. The rearrangement uses TRBV10-3 and TRBJ2-5; D uncertain. The germline V gene encodes CDR1 ENHRY and CDR2 SYGVKD. The CDR3 is 15 residues long. Trimming shortened V by 2 bases and J by 1 base, and 11 bases separated the two germline ends. DNA for the CDR3: TGTGCCATCAGTGAGAGTCTACTTACCCAAGAGACCCAGTACTTC. Its protein is CAISESLLTQETQYF.

Only a few counts were recorded for this clonotype. V gene TRBV10-3 combines with J gene TRBJ2-5; 10 bases match TRBD2. This CDR3 is 14 amino acids long. V gave up 10 bases and J gave up 2 bases; unmatched junction bases: 7. CDR1 is ENHRY, CDR2 SYGVKD, per germline. In DNA, the CDR3 is TGTGCCACCACTAGCGGGAATAGGCAAGAGACCCAGTACTTC. Translating gives CATTSGNRQETQYF.

This clonotype showed up just a few times. The chain recombines TRBV29-1 with TRBJ1-4; D is perhaps TRBD1 (6 bases). CDR1 is SQVTM, CDR2 ANQGSEA, per germline. V lost 4 bases, J lost 0 bases, and 9 bases lay in between. The CDR3 is 14 amino acids. This chain's CDR3 is CSVAQGSTNEKLFF. As DNA, the CDR3 is TGCAGCGTTGCCCAGGGGTCAACTAATGAAAAACTGTTTTTT.

This clonotype has only a few counts. The J gene is TRBJ1-5, the V gene TRBV19; D is unresolved. Trimming removed 2 bases from V and 3 bases from J, with 14 bases in between. CDR3 length equals 16 residues. Germline CDR1 LNHDA, CDR2 SQIVND (reference sequence). The CDR3 bases are TGTGCCAGTAGTATAATCCCCCAGGCGCTCAATCAGCCCCAGCATTTT. Translation gives CASSIIPQALNQPQHF.

The chain recombines TRBV6-2 or TRBV6-3 with TRBJ2-1; D may be TRBD2 (6 bases). Looked up from germline, CDR1 is MNHEY and CDR2 is SVGEGT. The CDR3 loop spans 16 amino acids. V dropped 5 bases and J dropped 8 bases, with 22 bases sitting between them. CDR3 amino acids: CASSPRLLREEDEQFF. The CDR3 region has the DNA TGTGCCAGCAGTCCCCGACTTCTAAGGGAGGAGGATGAGCAGTTCTTC.

This clonotype was counted a few times. The V gene is TRBV14, the J gene TRBJ2-7; 7 nucleotides align to TRBD1. The V gene end was trimmed by 2 bases and the J gene end by 3 bases; junction bases not matched to a gene: 7. The CDR3 covers 15 residues. In germline, CDR1 is SGHDN, CDR2 FVKESK. CDR3 sequence reads: CASSQTGTVNYEQYF. The CDR3 bases are TGTGCCAGCAGCCAAACCGGGACAGTCAACTACGAGCAGTACTTC.

This clonotype was picked up a small number of times. V gene TRBV3-1 combines with J gene TRBJ2-5, with 9 positions matching TRBD1. V gave up 4 bases and J gave up 4 bases; unmatched junction bases: 10. CDR1 is LGHDT, CDR2 YNNKEL, per germline (reference sequence). The CDR3 contains 16 residues. The CDR3 DNA is TGTGCCAGCAGCCGGAACTTACAGGGGGCAGGAGAGACCCAGTACTTC. This gives the protein CASSRNLQGAGETQYF.